Below, 18 T cell receptor beta chains from the same sample are listed, as sequenced in a study of T cell responses to AZD1222 COVID-19 vaccine. Libraries were prepared by immunoSEQ multiplex PCR; TCRdb keeps only in-frame clonotypes and omits some of them. In the table there are about 130,000 clones, 88% of which are singletons. Sequenced here: peripheral blood, sampled on day 0 of MenACWY control vaccination. Receptors originate from an adult in good health.

The chain combines TRBV30 with TRBJ1-6, with no clear D. This CDR3 has 14 amino acids. Germline V CDR1 and CDR2: GTSNPN, SVGIG (reference sequence). Trimming took off 5 bases at V and 4 bases at J, with 12 bases between the two ends. The CDR3 coding sequence is TGTGCCTGGGGCGGGGATCCTTATAATTCACCCCTCCACTTT. It codes for CAWGGDPYNSPLHF. The full variable domain, rest sourced from reference TRBV30 and TRBJ1-6, is SQTIHQWPATLVQPVGSPLSLECTVEGTSNPNLYWYRQAAGRGLQLLFYSVGIGQISSEVPQNLSASRPQDRQFILSSKKLLLSDSGFYLCAWGGDPYNSPLHFGNGTRLTVT.

This clone has a single count. The J gene is TRBJ2-7, the V gene TRBV30, with D tentatively TRBD1 (7 bases). Per germline, CDR1 GTSNPN and CDR2 SVGIG (reference sequence). The V and J ends lost 3 bases and 3 bases respectively, with 12 bases between them. CDR3 length equals 13 residues. The CDR3 spells CAWRGGQIYEQYF. The CDR3 DNA sequence: TGTGCCTGGAGGGGGGGACAGATCTACGAGCAGTACTTC.

This rearrangement joins TRBV11-2 to TRBJ2-3; maybe TRBD1 (6 bases). Deletions cut 5 bases from V and 3 bases from J, with 12 bases between. Germline V gene lookup returns CDR1 SGHAT and CDR2 FQNNGV. The CDR3 has 14 residues. In nucleotides, the CDR3 is TGTGCCAGCAGCCCGGGACATTTAACAGATACGCAGTATTTT. This encodes CASSPGHLTDTQYF.

The chain is built from TRBV29-1 and TRBJ2-6; D not resolved. CDR1 SQVTM and CDR2 ANQGSEA come from the germline V gene. The ends were cut back, 0 bases at V and 0 bases at J, with 9 bases in the middle. CDR3 length: 16 amino acids. The CDR3 nucleotides are TGCAGCGTTGAAGAAGGACGGCACTCTGGGGCCAACGTCCTGACTTTC. Translated, it gives CSVEEGRHSGANVLTF.

This clone turned up a few times. The chain carries TRBV6-2 or TRBV6-3 and TRBJ2-1; 7 bases align to TRBD2. J gave up 2 bases and V 2 bases, and 0 bases lay outside the gene matches. Germline V gene sequence: CDR1 MNHEY, CDR2 SVGEGT. CDR3 length: 14 amino acids. This chain's CDR3 is CASSYREAYNEQFF. For the CDR3, the DNA is TGTGCCAGCAGTTACCGGGAGGCCTACAATGAGCAGTTCTTC.

The rearrangement joins TRBV19 to TRBJ2-7; 7 positions agree with TRBD1. V lost 3 bases, J lost 2 bases, and 4 bases stayed unmatched. This CDR3 region has 14 residues. Germline V gene sequence: CDR1 LNHDA, CDR2 SQIVND (reference sequence). CDR3 protein: CASSIGTATYEQYF. CDR3 DNA: TGTGCCAGTAGTATCGGGACAGCTACCTACGAGCAGTACTTC.

This clone showed up just a few times. V and J are TRBV19 and TRBJ2-3; 9 positions agree with TRBD2. With 10 bases clipped from V and 5 bases from J, the junction kept 16 bases outside the gene matches. Germline CDR1 LNHDA, CDR2 SQIVND (reference sequence). The CDR3 runs to 16 residues. Here the CDR3 DNA reads TGTGCCACCTCTCACAGCACTAGCGGGTCAATAGATACGCAGTATTTT. As protein: CATSHSTSGSIDTQYF.

The chain combines TRBV12-3 or TRBV12-4 with TRBJ2-2; 7 bases are a match to TRBD2. CDR3 size: 13 residues. Trimming at V came to 3 bases and at J to 9 bases, leaving 4 bases not matched to a gene. The CDR3 DNA reads TGTGCCAGCAGTTTGGCCGGGACTAGGGAGCTGTTTTTT. Translation: CASSLAGTRELFF.

This clone was detected once. V gene TRBV21-1 combines with J gene TRBJ2-7; the table gives TRBD2 as D, unverified against the DNA. TRBV21-1 is reported as a pseudogene. The CDR3 totals 15 residues. The CDR3 loop is CASSNSSRRPYEQYF. DNA for the CDR3: TGTGCCAGCAGCAATAGCTCGAGGCGGCCCTACGAGCAGTACTTC.

The chain employs TRBV5-6 and TRBJ2-1; D remains ambiguous. The germline V gene encodes CDR1 SGHDT and CDR2 YYEEEE. This CDR3 has 13 amino acids. V was trimmed by 4 bases and J by 6 bases, leaving 11 bases between them. DNA for the CDR3: TGTGCCAGCAGCCTCATCAAAACCAATGAGCAGTTCTTC. The encoded protein is CASSLIKTNEQFF.

The chain joins TRBV28 to TRBJ2-7; possible D gene TRBD2, 6 bases. The V and J ends lost 8 bases and 5 bases respectively, with 16 bases between them. Germline assignment: CDR1 MDHEN and CDR2 SYDVKM. This CDR3 region has 13 residues. CDR3 nucleotide sequence: TGTGCCAGCGTGGGGGGAATCGTAAACGAGCAGTACTTC. Translation: CASVGGIVNEQYF.

This chain links TRBV28 with TRBJ1-2; 7 positions match TRBD1. The junction had 6 bases not matched to a gene; V was cut back by 2 bases and J by 3 bases. CDR1 MDHEN and CDR2 SYDVKM come from the germline V gene. The CDR3 has 15 amino acids. CDR3 region: CASSLPYGTDYGYTF. As DNA, the CDR3 is TGTGCCAGCAGTTTACCTTACGGGACAGACTATGGCTACACCTTC.

In nucleotides, the CDR3 is TGTGCCAGCAGCGTAGGTCCGCAGAACACTGAAGCTTTCTTT. This translates into CASSVGPQNTEAFF. The chain couples TRBV9 to TRBJ1-1; D remains unclear. CDR1 is SGDLS, CDR2 YYNGEE, per germline. This CDR3 is built from 14 residues. The ends were cut back, 0 bases at V and 1 base at J, with 7 bases in the middle.

The chain uses TRBV7-9 and TRBJ2-3; D not resolved. V was cut by 5 bases and J by 2 bases, with 11 bases left in between. The CDR3 has 14 amino acids. CDR1 is SEHNR and CDR2 is FQNEAQ in the germline V gene (reference sequence). CDR3 sequence: CASSPARNTDTQYF. Written as DNA, the CDR3 is TGTGCCAGCAGCCCCGCCCGAAACACAGATACGCAGTATTTT.

The J gene is TRBJ1-3, the V gene TRBV7-2; weak D call: TRBD1 (5 bases). CDR1 is SGHTA, CDR2 FQGNSA, per germline. V was trimmed by 1 base and J by 3 bases, leaving 10 bases between them. The CDR3 is 15 amino acids. DNA of the CDR3: TGTGCCAGCAGCTTAGGGTCCCAGGGTGGAAACACCATATATTTT. This sequence encodes CASSLGSQGGNTIYF.

CDR3 loop: CASSLRQGGEQYF. Here the CDR3 DNA reads TGTGCCAGCAGCTTAAGACAGGGGGGCGAGCAGTACTTC. This chain connects TRBV7-3 to TRBJ2-7; 9 nucleotides match TRBD1. This CDR3 is built from 13 residues. Unmatched junction bases numbered 1, after V lost 1 base and J lost 6 bases. Germline V gene lookup returns CDR1 SGHTA and CDR2 FQGTGA.

The gene calls are TRBV19 and TRBJ1-5; 9 bases map to TRBD1. Looked up from germline, CDR1 is LNHDA and CDR2 is SQIVND (reference sequence). The CDR3 length is 16 residues. The V and J ends lost 6 bases and 2 bases, in that order; junction bases with no gene match: 8. The CDR3 nucleotides read TGTGCCAGTAGGATAATCCGGGACAGGGGCAATCAGCCCCAGCATTTT. Protein sequence: CASRIIRDRGNQPQHF.

This clone was seen just once. The chain recombines TRBV27 with TRBJ1-4; the D is unclear. The CDR3 length is 13 residues. Deletions cut 4 bases from V and 7 bases from J, with 10 bases between. Germline CDR1 MNHEY, CDR2 SMNVEV (reference sequence). CDR3 region: CASSSHRSEKLFF. The CDR3, as DNA: TGTGCCAGCAGTTCCCACAGATCTGAAAAACTGTTTTTT. Full variable domain (remainder filled in from reference TRBV27 and TRBJ1-4): EAQVTQNPRYLITVTGKKLTVTCSQNMNHEYMSWYRQDPGLGLRQIYYSMNVEVTDKGDVPEGYKVSRKEKRNFPLILESPSPNQTSLYFCASSSHRSEKLFFGSGTQLSVL.